The 9 T cell receptor beta chains listed next were all sequenced from one sample in a study of identical twins. TCRdb passed the 5' RACE reads through MiXCR, listing each CDR3 protein once. This table has roughly 490,000 distinct CDR3 sequences, about 13% appearing once. This sample was also put to use in a study of yellow fever vaccine responses in identical twins.

Sequencing used CD4+ T cells sorted from blood. The receptors derive from a woman aged 18-35 years in good health.

The chain uses TRBV2 and TRBJ2-5; 8 bases fit TRBD2. V shed 1 base, J shed 5 bases, and the junction held 6 bases outside the gene matches. The germline CDR1 and CDR2 sequences are SNHLY and FYNNEI. This CDR3 is 15 amino acids long. In nucleotides, the CDR3 is TGTGCCAGCAGTGAAGAGCGGGGGAAGCGGGAGACCCAGTACTTC. Translation: CASSEERGKRETQYF.

This clonotype was detected a few times. The chain couples TRBV7-2 to TRBJ2-3; unclear D gene. The V and J ends lost 2 bases and 2 bases respectively, with 11 bases between them. CDR3 length: 15 residues. In germline, CDR1 is SGHTA, CDR2 FQGNSA. The CDR3 loop reads CASSLKLLHTDTQYF. CDR3 bases: TGTGCCAGCAGCTTAAAGCTACTACACACAGATACGCAGTATTTT. Combining the CDR3 with reference TRBV7-2 and TRBJ2-3 gives the whole variable domain GAGVSQSPSNKVTEKGKDVELRCDPISGHTALYWYRQSLGQGLEFLIYFQGNSAPDKSGLPSDRFSAERTGGSVSTLTIQRTQQEDSAVYLCASSLKLLHTDTQYFGPGTRLTVL.

V gene TRBV28 combines with J gene TRBJ1-2; possible D gene TRBD1, 5 bases. The CDR3 is made up of 12 amino acids. With 6 bases removed from V and 3 bases from J, the gap between germline ends came to 8 bases. Per the germline V gene, CDR1 is MDHEN and CDR2 is SYDVKM. CDR3 protein: CASRETDYGYTF. The CDR3 region has the DNA TGTGCCAGCAGGGAGACAGACTATGGCTACACCTTC.

The chain couples TRBV9 to TRBJ2-7; the D is unclear. Germline values: CDR1 SGDLS, CDR2 YYNGEE. This CDR3 region has 14 residues. V dropped 0 bases and J dropped 3 bases, with 10 bases sitting between them. The CDR3 protein is CASSVAGSDYEQYF. CDR3 DNA sequence: TGTGCCAGCAGCGTAGCTGGCTCTGACTACGAGCAGTACTTC.

This sequence joins TRBV7-8 and TRBJ2-1, with D unresolved. Germline V gene sequence: CDR1 SGHVS, CDR2 FQNEAQ. The V end lost 4 bases, the J end lost 3 bases, and 10 bases lay between the germline ends. The CDR3 covers 14 residues. CDR3 DNA: TGTGCCAGCAGCTCAATGGCGGACTACAATGAGCAGTTCTTC. This translates into CASSSMADYNEQFF.

This clonotype was counted between two and nine times. The rearrangement joins TRBV12-3 or TRBV12-4 to TRBJ2-1; D is unclear. The CDR3 contains 14 residues. Trimming took 3 bases from V and 8 from J, leaving 14 bases between them. The CDR3 spells CASSLTPAPHEQFF. The CDR3 coding sequence is TGTGCCAGCAGTTTGACCCCCGCGCCCCATGAGCAGTTCTTC.

This chain connects TRBV7-2 to TRBJ2-7; D is unclear. The V end was cut by 4 bases, the J end by 3 bases, with 13 bases between. CDR3 length: 14 amino acids. Germline V gives CDR1 SGHTA, CDR2 FQGNSA. The CDR3 sequence: CASSSPLALYEQYF. In nucleotides, the CDR3 is TGTGCCAGCAGCTCTCCTCTTGCCCTCTACGAGCAGTACTTC.

This clonotype was detected a few times. This chain uses TRBV4-2 with TRBJ2-2; D gene ambiguous. The CDR3 is 15 residues long. Per germline, CDR1 LGHNA and CDR2 YNFKEQ. Deletions cut 1 base from V and 0 bases from J, with 6 bases between. The CDR3 bases are TGTGCCAGCAGCCAAGCGCGGTCGAACACCGGGGAGCTGTTTTTT. Its translation: CASSQARSNTGELFF.

This clonotype was seen a few times. The chain joins TRBV28 to TRBJ2-3; the D is unclear. The CDR3 contains 15 residues. From germline, CDR1 is MDHEN and CDR2 SYDVKM. The germline V and J ends were trimmed by 3 bases and 6 bases, with 16 bases remaining between them. CDR3 nucleotide sequence: TGTGCCAGCAGTTTGAACAAACGAAGAATGGATACGCAGTATTTT. Its protein is CASSLNKRRMDTQYF.